This TCR beta chain was obtained from a study of spatial heterogeneity in lung cancer. TCRdb recomputed calls from the 5' RACE reads with MiXCR, one row per CDR3 protein. Found here are about 5,800 distinct CDR3 sequences, approximately 13% of them singletons; the top ten hold roughly 22%. Time point described: sample taken at primary tumor resection. Samples came from 70 to 80 TRACERx patients with untreated early-stage lung cancer. The germline V gene has CDR1 SGHTA and CDR2 FQGTGA. Losses at the gene ends were 4 bases for V and 0 bases for J; bases not matched to a gene: 4. This CDR3 region has 18 residues. This clonotype was recorded a few times.

The V call is TRBV7-3, the J call TRBJ2-3; 16 nucleotides agree with TRBD2. The sequences come from normal lung tissue next to the tumor, collected at surgery. The TCR was taken from a female donor with early-stage non-small cell lung cancer. The CDR3 reads CASSSGTSGRASTDTQYF. CDR3 nucleotides: TGTGCCAGCAGCTCCGGGACTAGCGGGAGGGCTAGCACAGATACGCAGTATTTT.